This TCR beta chain was captured by sequencing in a study of siplizumab effects on memory and regulatory T cells. The study's findings and limits: There was no confirmation of the suppressive function of proliferating Tregs from siplizumab cultures.

Only in-frame clones appear in the TCRdb table, and some are missing; sequencing was by immunoSEQ multiplex PCR. The sample holds 90,000 to 95,000 clones; 95% to 97% are singletons and the top ten take 0.031%. Comments on this clone: Its antigen is not known.

The V segment lost 5 bases and the J segment 7 bases; nucleotides outside the gene matches: 12. This CDR3 is 15 amino acids long. Germline assignment: CDR1 SGHTA and CDR2 FQGTGA. The sequence was collected from a human donor in good health. Sequencing used naive CD4+ T cells sorted from blood. The chain carries TRBV7-3 and TRBJ1-2; 8 nucleotides align to TRBD1. CDR3 region: CASSPDRGIAGGYTF. For the CDR3, the DNA is TGTGCCAGCAGCCCCGACAGGGGTATTGCGGGTGGCTACACCTTC.